The clone carrying this T cell receptor beta chain was found once. Its matching antigen is unknown. This specimen belongs to a study of cytomegalovirus exposure and HLA in healthy donors. Study results and caveats: Most observed TCR sequences were rare, whereas some public TCRs were detected in many donors.

Trimming cost V 0 bases and J 2 bases; bases outside gene matches: 3. The CDR3 covers 16 residues. TCRdb's table, derived via immunoSEQ multiplex PCR, lists solely in-frame clones and lacks some. The sample lists approximately 160,000 clones; around four fifths were seen once. Material: PBMCs. The gene calls are TRBV5-3 and TRBJ1-5; 9 nucleotides agree with TRBD1. TRBV5-3 qualifies as an ORF whose function is uncertain. The origin of this receptor is a man aged 25-45 years in good health and CMV-seropositive. CDR3 DNA: TGTGCCAGAAGCTTGGGACAGGGGGATTGCAATCAGCCCCAGCATTTT. Amino acid sequence: CARSLGQGDCNQPQHF.